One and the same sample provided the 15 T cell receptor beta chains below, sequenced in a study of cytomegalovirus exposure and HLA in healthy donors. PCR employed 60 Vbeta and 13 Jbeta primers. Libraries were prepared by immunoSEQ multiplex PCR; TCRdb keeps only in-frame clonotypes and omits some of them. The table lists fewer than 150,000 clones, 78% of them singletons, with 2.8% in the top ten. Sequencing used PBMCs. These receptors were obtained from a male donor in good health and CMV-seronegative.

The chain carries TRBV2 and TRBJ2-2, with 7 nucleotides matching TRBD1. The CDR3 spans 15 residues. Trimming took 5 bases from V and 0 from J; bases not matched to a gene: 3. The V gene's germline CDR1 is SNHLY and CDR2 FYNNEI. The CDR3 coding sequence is TGTGCCAGCAGTCAGACAGGGCCGAACACCGGGGAGCTGTTTTTT. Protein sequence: CASSQTGPNTGELFF.

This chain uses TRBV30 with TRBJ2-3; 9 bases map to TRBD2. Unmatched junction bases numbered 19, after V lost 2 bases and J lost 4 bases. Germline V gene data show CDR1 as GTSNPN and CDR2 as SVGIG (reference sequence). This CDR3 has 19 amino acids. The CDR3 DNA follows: TGTGCCTGGAGTTTGGGACTAGCAGAGACGGCCGAGGCCCCAGATACGCAGTATTTT. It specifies CAWSLGLAETAEAPDTQYF. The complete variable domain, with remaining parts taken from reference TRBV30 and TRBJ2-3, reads SQTIHQWPATLVQPVGSPLSLECTVEGTSNPNLYWYRQAAGRGLQLLFYSVGIGQISSEVPQNLSASRPQDRQFILSSKKLLLSDSGFYLCAWSLGLAETAEAPDTQYFGPGTRLTVL.

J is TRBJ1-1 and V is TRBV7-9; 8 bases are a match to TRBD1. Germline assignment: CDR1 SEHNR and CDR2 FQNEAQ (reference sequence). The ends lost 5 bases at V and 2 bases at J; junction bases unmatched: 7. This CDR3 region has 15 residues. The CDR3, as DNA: TGTGCCAGCAGCACAAACAGGGGGTTAAACACTGAAGCTTTCTTT. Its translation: CASSTNRGLNTEAFF. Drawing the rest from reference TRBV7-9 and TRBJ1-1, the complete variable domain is DTGVSQNPRHKITKRGQNVTFRCDPISEHNRLYWYRQTLGQGPEFLTYFQNEAQLEKSRLLSDRFSAERPKGSFSTLEIQRTEQGDSAMYLCASSTNRGLNTEAFFGQGTRLTVV.

CDR3 sequence: CSAGGPDGYTF. In DNA, the CDR3 is TGCAGTGCGGGGGGACCTGATGGCTACACCTTC. The chain has TRBV20-1 and TRBJ1-2; a possible D gene is TRBD1 (5 bases). The CDR3 loop spans 11 amino acids. Looked up from germline, CDR1 is DFQATT and CDR2 is SNEGSKA (reference sequence). With 6 bases removed from V and 6 bases from J, the gap between germline ends came to 11 bases.

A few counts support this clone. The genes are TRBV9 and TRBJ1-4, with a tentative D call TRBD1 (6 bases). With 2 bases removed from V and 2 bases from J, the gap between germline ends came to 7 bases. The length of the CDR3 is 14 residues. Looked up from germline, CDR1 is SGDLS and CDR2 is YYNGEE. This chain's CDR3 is CASSVTGTNEKLFF. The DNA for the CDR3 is TGTGCCAGCAGCGTCACAGGGACTAATGAAAAACTGTTTTTT.

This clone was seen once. Here the CDR3 reads CASSPNGETQYF. The DNA for the CDR3 is TGTGCCAGCTCACCAAACGGGGAGACCCAGTACTTC. This sequence joins TRBV18 and TRBJ2-5, with D unclear. The V end lost 2 bases, the J end lost 5 bases, and 6 bases lay between the germline ends. Per germline, CDR1 KGHSH and CDR2 LQKENI. The CDR3 contains 12 residues.

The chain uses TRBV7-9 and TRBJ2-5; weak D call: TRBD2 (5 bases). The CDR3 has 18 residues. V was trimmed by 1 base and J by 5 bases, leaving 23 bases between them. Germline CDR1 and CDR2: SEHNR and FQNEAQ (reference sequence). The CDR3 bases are TGTGCCAGCAGCTTAGGACGGGCCGTACCGCGGGTATGGGAGACCCAGTACTTC. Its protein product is CASSLGRAVPRVWETQYF.

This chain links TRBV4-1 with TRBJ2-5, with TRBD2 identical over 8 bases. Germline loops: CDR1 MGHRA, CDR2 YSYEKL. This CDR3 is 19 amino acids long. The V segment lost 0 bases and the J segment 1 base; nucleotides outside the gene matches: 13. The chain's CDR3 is CASSQDRAGAGGFQETQYF. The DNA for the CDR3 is TGCGCCAGCAGCCAAGATCGGGCGGGTGCGGGGGGTTTCCAAGAGACCCAGTACTTC.

CDR3: CASSSGLAGENIQYF. Written as DNA, the CDR3 is TGCGCCAGCAGCTCCGGACTAGCGGGGGAAAACATTCAGTACTTC. The chain is built from TRBV5-1 and TRBJ2-4; 13 bases match TRBD2. The V gene end was trimmed by 3 bases and the J gene end by 5 bases; junction bases not matched to a gene: 2. The V gene's germline CDR1 is SGHRS and CDR2 YFSETQ. The CDR3 runs to 15 residues.

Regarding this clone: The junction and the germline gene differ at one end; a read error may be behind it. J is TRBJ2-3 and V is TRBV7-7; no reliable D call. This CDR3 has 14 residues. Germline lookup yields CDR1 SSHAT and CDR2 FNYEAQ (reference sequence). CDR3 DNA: TGTGCTAGCAGCTTAGGCAGGAGCACAGATACGCAGTATTTT. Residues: CASSLGRSTDTQYF.

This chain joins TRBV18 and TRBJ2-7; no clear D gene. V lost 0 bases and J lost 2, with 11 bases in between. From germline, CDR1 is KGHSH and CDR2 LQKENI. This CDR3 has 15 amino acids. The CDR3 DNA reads TGTGCCAGCTCACCACCCGGTGGTTCCGCCTACGAGCAGTACTTC. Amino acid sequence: CASSPPGGSAYEQYF. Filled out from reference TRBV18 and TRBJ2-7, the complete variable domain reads NAGVMQNPRHLVRRRGQEARLRCSPMKGHSHVYWYRQLPEEGLKFMVYLQKENIIDESGMPKERFSAEFPKEGPSILRIQQVVRGDSAAYFCASSPPGGSAYEQYFGPGTRLTVT.

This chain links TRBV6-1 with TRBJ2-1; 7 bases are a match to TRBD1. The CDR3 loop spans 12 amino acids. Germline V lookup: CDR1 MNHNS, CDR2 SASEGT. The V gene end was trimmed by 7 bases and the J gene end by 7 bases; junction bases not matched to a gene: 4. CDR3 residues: CASIKDRNEQFF. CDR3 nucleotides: TGTGCCAGCATCAAGGACAGGAATGAGCAGTTCTTC.

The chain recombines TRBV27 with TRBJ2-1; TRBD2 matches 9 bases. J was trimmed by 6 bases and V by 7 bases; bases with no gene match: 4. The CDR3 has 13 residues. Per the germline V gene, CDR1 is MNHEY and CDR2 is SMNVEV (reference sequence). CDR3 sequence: CASTRSGSNEQFF. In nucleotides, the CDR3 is TGTGCCAGCACCCGTAGCGGGAGCAATGAGCAGTTCTTC.

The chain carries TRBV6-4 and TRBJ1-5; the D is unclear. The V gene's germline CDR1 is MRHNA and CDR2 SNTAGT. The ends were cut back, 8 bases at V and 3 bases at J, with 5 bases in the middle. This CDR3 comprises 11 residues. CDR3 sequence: CASGFNQPQHF. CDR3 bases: TGTGCCAGCGGCTTCAATCAGCCCCAGCATTTT.

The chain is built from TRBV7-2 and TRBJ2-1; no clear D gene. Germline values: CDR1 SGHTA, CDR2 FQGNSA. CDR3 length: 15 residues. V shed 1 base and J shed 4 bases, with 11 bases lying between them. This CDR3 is CASSLVAVIYNEQFF. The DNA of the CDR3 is TGTGCCAGCAGCTTAGTTGCGGTTATATACAATGAGCAGTTCTTC.